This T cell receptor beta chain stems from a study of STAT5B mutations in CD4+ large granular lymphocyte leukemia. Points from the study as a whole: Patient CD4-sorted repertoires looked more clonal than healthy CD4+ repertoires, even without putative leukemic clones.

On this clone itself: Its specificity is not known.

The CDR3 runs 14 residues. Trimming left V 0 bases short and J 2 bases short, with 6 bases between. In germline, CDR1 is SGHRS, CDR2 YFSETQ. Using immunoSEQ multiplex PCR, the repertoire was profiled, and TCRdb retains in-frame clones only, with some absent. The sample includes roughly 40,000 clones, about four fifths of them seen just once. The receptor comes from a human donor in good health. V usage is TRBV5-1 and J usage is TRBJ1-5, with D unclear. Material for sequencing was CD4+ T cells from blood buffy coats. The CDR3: CASSLVPGNQPQHF. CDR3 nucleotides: TGCGCCAGCAGCTTGGTCCCTGGCAATCAGCCCCAGCATTTT.